This TCR beta chain came from a study of blood T cell repertoires in COVID-19. Study background: The samples span acute and convalescent COVID-19 from the United States, Italy and Spain. Sources were T cells, B-cell-depleted T cells, or PBMCs; the material itself was cDNA or gDNA.

Per the original methods: Reference gene primers were amplified, and this amplification served to estimate nucleated cell counts. The repertoire was sequenced with immunoSEQ multiplex PCR; TCRdb's copy has only in-frame clones and lacks some. V, J and clone size reflect that table, while D and trimming were determined from the DNA. Of over 200,000 clones in the sample, 70% to 90% were seen once. CDR3 length: 16 residues. Germline CDR1 is LGHNA and CDR2 is YNFKEQ. Trimming removed 4 bases from V and 2 bases from J; junction bases left unmatched: 6. The specimen sequenced was peripheral blood. The sequence derives from a human donor in a cohort sampled during active COVID-19. The chain combines TRBV4-2 with TRBJ2-7; 12 bases line up with TRBD2. CDR3 in DNA: TGTGCCAGCAGCCGATCGACTAGCGGGAGAACCTACGAGCAGTACTTC. Its translation: CASSRSTSGRTYEQYF.